This TCR beta chain comes out of a study of blood T cell repertoires in COVID-19. Study background: Both acute and convalescent COVID-19 samples were obtained from the United States, Italy and Spain. In each case, the material was cDNA or gDNA derived from T cells, B-cell-depleted T cells, or PBMCs.

The assay was immunoSEQ multiplex PCR, and TCRdb's table has in-frame clones only and misses some. The table lists fewer than 350,000 clones, approximately 88% of them singletons, with about 1.5% in the top ten. Seattle enrolled patients during active infection and tracked them longitudinally. This TCR was recovered from a woman aged 30 to 39 with COVID-19, enrolled during active disease. The specimen sequenced was peripheral blood.

The CDR3 region is CASSELKEAEAFF. The CDR3 DNA follows: TGCGCCAGCAGTGAACTGAAGGAGGCTGAAGCTTTCTTT. The chain recombines TRBV10-1 with TRBJ1-1; D ambiguous. The CDR3 has 13 residues. Per germline, CDR1 WNHNN and CDR2 SYGVQD (reference sequence). V was shortened by 3 bases and J by 6 bases, with 11 bases between the two germline ends.